These 20 T cell receptor beta chains came from one sample sequenced in a study of T cells in Graves' hyperthyroidism and ophthalmopathy. From RNA transcripts, TCR beta CDR3 regions were amplified. The HTBI set primed first-round TCR CDR3 RT-PCR. TCRdb reprocessed the multiplex PCR reads with MiXCR, giving one entry per CDR3 protein. There are 600,000 to 700,000 distinct CDR3 sequences in the sample; roughly 14% occur only once, and 3.5% to 4.5% lies in the top ten. Sequencing input: blood. The receptors come from a woman aged 40-49 years with Graves' ophthalmopathy.

This clonotype has a count of ten or more. The chain is built from TRBV5-1 and TRBJ1-6, with D maybe TRBD1 (6 bases). Germline loops: CDR1 SGHRS, CDR2 YFSETQ. The CDR3 length is 13 residues. V shed 4 bases and J shed 8 bases, with 10 bases lying between them. CDR3 in amino acids: CASSEGGYSPLHF. The CDR3 bases are TGCGCCAGCAGCGAGGGGGGGTATTCACCCCTCCACTTT.

This clonotype was counted a few times. Possible read error: a much larger clone is one base away. V gene TRBV28 combines with J gene TRBJ2-7; D may be TRBD2 (5 bases). CDR3 length: 14 residues. The germline gives CDR1 MDHEN, CDR2 SYDVKM. The germline V and J ends were trimmed by 10 bases and 3 bases, with 19 bases remaining between them. The chain's CDR3 is CANISREPGYEQYF. The CDR3 DNA reads TGTGCCAATATAAGTAGGGAGCCTGGCTACGAGCAGTACTTC.

This clonotype was seen repeatedly, ten times or more. This chain joins TRBV12-3 or TRBV12-4 and TRBJ2-5; the D gene could be TRBD1 or TRBD2 (5 bases each). The ends were cut back, 2 bases at V and 5 bases at J, with 12 bases in the middle. This CDR3 comprises 14 residues. The CDR3 here is CASSLRDPLETQYF. The CDR3, as DNA: TGTGCCAGCAGTTTACGGGACCCTTTGGAGACCCAGTACTTC.

The genes are TRBV12-3 or TRBV12-4 and TRBJ1-2; a weak D match, TRBD1 (5 bases). The CDR3 runs to 16 residues. The V gene lost 8 bases and the J gene lost 7 bases, with 26 bases spanning the gap. CDR3 protein: CASSLRRTGGTVGYTF. CDR3 in DNA: TGTGCCAGCTCTCTCCGGAGGACGGGGGGAACTGTTGGCTACACCTTC.

The chain combines TRBV6-2 or TRBV6-3 with TRBJ1-1; D not certain. Trimming cost V 6 bases and J 5 bases, with 13 bases left between them. The CDR3 runs 13 residues. The V gene's germline CDR1 is MNHEY and CDR2 SVGEGT. In DNA form, the CDR3 reads TGTGCCAGCAGGACTCCGGGTAAGACTGAAGCTTTCTTT. Translation: CASRTPGKTEAFF.

V gene TRBV7-9 combines with J gene TRBJ1-2, with TRBD1 identical over 7 bases. The CDR3 has 15 amino acids. The germline V gene encodes CDR1 SEHNR and CDR2 FQNEAQ (reference sequence). Trimming removed 5 bases from V and 2 bases from J; junction bases left unmatched: 8. CDR3 loop: CASSPWQGGNYGYTF. The CDR3, as DNA: TGTGCCAGCAGCCCGTGGCAGGGGGGGAACTATGGCTACACCTTC.

This clonotype came up many times. The chain uses TRBV5-1 and TRBJ2-1, with 7 bases matching TRBD2. This CDR3 contains 17 residues. Trimming cost V 0 bases and J 0 bases; bases outside gene matches: 6. Germline V gives CDR1 SGHRS, CDR2 YFSETQ. CDR3 nucleotides: TGCGCCAGCAGCTTGGGGGAGAGACTAGCCTCCTACAATGAGCAGTTCTTC. It codes for CASSLGERLASYNEQFF.

This clonotype came up many times. V usage is TRBV15 and J usage is TRBJ2-5; a possible D gene is TRBD1 (6 bases). The CDR3 sequence is 15 residues long. CDR1 is LNHNV, CDR2 YYDKDF, per germline (reference sequence). Trimming cost V 5 bases and J 0 bases, with 13 bases left between them. CDR3 region: CATSDDGQYQETQYF. The CDR3 DNA sequence: TGTGCCACCAGCGACGACGGACAGTACCAAGAGACCCAGTACTTC.

At least ten counts were recorded for this clonotype. The V gene is TRBV6-2 or TRBV6-3, the J gene TRBJ1-5; TRBD1 matches at 8 bases. The V and J ends lost 8 bases and 7 bases, in that order; junction bases with no gene match: 10. The germline gives CDR1 MNHEY, CDR2 SVGEGT. This CDR3 spans 14 amino acids. The DNA of the CDR3 is TGTGCCAGCCGTACTATACAGGGGGGACAGCCCCAGCATTTT. Translating it yields CASRTIQGGQPQHF.

This clonotype occurred a few times. This rearrangement joins TRBV28 to TRBJ1-1, with D possibly matching TRBD1 (5 bases). This CDR3 is built from 13 residues. Germline V CDR1 and CDR2: MDHEN, SYDVKM. Trimming cost V 3 bases and J 8 bases, with 13 bases left between them. The CDR3 loop is CASSLSGNGEAFF. The CDR3 coding sequence is TGTGCCAGCAGTTTGTCAGGGAATGGCGAAGCTTTCTTT. Combining the CDR3 with reference TRBV28 and TRBJ1-1 gives the whole variable domain DVKVTQSSRYLVKRTGEKVFLECVQDMDHENMFWYRQDPGLGLRLIYFSYDVKMKEKGDIPEGYSVSREKKERFSLILESASTNQTSMYLCASSLSGNGEAFFGQGTRLTVV.

This clonotype showed up many times. The gene calls are TRBV6-2 or TRBV6-3 and TRBJ1-1, with D hard to call. The CDR3 totals 17 residues. Trimming cost V 5 bases and J 0 bases, with 19 bases left between them. Germline values: CDR1 MNHEY, CDR2 SVGEGT. The CDR3 region is CASSRYGVMGMNTEAFF. CDR3 sequence (DNA): TGTGCCAGCAGTAGATACGGGGTAATGGGGATGAACACTGAAGCTTTCTTT.

This clonotype was observed many times. The chain joins TRBV7-9 to TRBJ2-7; D may be TRBD1 or TRBD2 (5 bases each). The CDR3 is 14 amino acids. The V end was cut by 5 bases, the J end by 7 bases, with 18 bases between. CDR1 is SEHNR, CDR2 FQNEAQ, per germline (reference sequence). For the CDR3, the DNA is TGTGCCAGCAGCCCTCAAGGGGTGGGGGAAGAGCAGTACTTC. Protein sequence: CASSPQGVGEEQYF.

The chain links TRBV11-2 to TRBJ2-3; 11 bases are a match to TRBD2. The V and J ends lost 5 bases and 6 bases, in that order; junction bases with no gene match: 10. The CDR3 loop spans 16 amino acids. CDR1 is SGHAT, CDR2 FQNNGV, per germline. CDR3 coding DNA: TGTGCCAGCAGCCCATTTAGCGGGAGGGCCCACGATACGCAGTATTTT. Translating it yields CASSPFSGRAHDTQYF.

This clonotype was detected many times. This chain connects TRBV7-2 to TRBJ2-2; D is ambiguous. Germline CDR1 and CDR2: SGHTA and FQGNSA. The CDR3 sequence is 14 residues long. V lost 5 bases and J lost 8, with 15 bases in between. CDR3 protein: CASSTGPTTGELFF. As DNA, the CDR3 is TGTGCCAGCAGCACCGGACCAACGACTGGGGAGCTGTTTTTT.

V gene TRBV15 combines with J gene TRBJ1-3; D not resolved. CDR3 size: 15 residues. V lost 0 bases to trimming and J lost 1 base, with 7 bases between them. Germline CDR1 is LNHNV and CDR2 is YYDKDF (reference sequence). The CDR3 protein is CATSRDKSSGNTIYF. CDR3 DNA: TGTGCCACCAGCAGAGATAAAAGTTCTGGAAACACCATATATTTT.

The table lists this clonotype with many counts. The chain uses TRBV2 and TRBJ1-5; no firm D call. Per germline, CDR1 SNHLY and CDR2 FYNNEI. V dropped 1 base and J dropped 6 bases, with 7 bases sitting between them. This CDR3 spans 13 amino acids. CDR3 sequence: CASSEGLSQPQHF. DNA for the CDR3: TGTGCCAGCAGTGAAGGGTTAAGTCAGCCCCAGCATTTT.

This clonotype has a count of ten or more. V is TRBV6-2 or TRBV6-3 and J is TRBJ2-7; no clear D. The CDR3 loop spans 15 amino acids. Trimming took 3 bases from V and 4 from J, leaving 16 bases between them. Looked up from germline, CDR1 is MNHEY and CDR2 is SVGEGT. CDR3 DNA: TGTGCCAGCAGTTATCGGCAGACCTCGCGATACGAGCAGTACTTC. This encodes CASSYRQTSRYEQYF.

This clonotype was seen at least ten times. J is TRBJ2-2 and V is TRBV5-1, with D perhaps being TRBD1 or TRBD2 (5 bases each). This CDR3 is 16 amino acids long. Deletions cut 0 bases from V and 0 bases from J, with 9 bases between. Per the germline V gene, CDR1 is SGHRS and CDR2 is YFSETQ. The CDR3 DNA is TGCGCCAGCAGCTTGGATGGGGGAGCGAACACCGGGGAGCTGTTTTTT. Translation gives CASSLDGGANTGELFF.

The V call is TRBV30, the J call TRBJ2-2, with D perhaps TRBD1 (6 bases). Trimming cost V 5 bases and J 4 bases, with 14 bases left between them. CDR1 is GTSNPN, CDR2 SVGIG, per germline (reference sequence). This CDR3 has 14 residues. The CDR3, as DNA: TGTGCCTGGCCCCCAGGGGAATCCACCGGGGAGCTGTTTTTT. Translation: CAWPPGESTGELFF. Full variable domain (outside the CDR3, taken from reference TRBV30 and TRBJ2-2): SQTIHQWPATLVQPVGSPLSLECTVEGTSNPNLYWYRQAAGRGLQLLFYSVGIGQISSEVPQNLSASRPQDRQFILSSKKLLLSDSGFYLCAWPPGESTGELFFGEGSRLTVL.

This clonotype was found a few times. The chain employs TRBV9 and TRBJ1-5; D is undetermined. Trimming removed 4 bases from V and 8 bases from J, with 16 bases in between. Germline CDR1 is SGDLS and CDR2 is YYNGEE. CDR3 size: 14 residues. CDR3 residues: CASSSTSGVEPQHF. The CDR3 DNA reads TGTGCCAGCAGCTCCACTTCGGGAGTGGAGCCCCAGCATTTT.